What follows are 5 T cell receptor beta chains derived from one specimen sequenced in a study of shared T cell receptors in the human thymus. The data were produced by immunoSEQ multiplex PCR, yet TCRdb's version contains in-frame clones alone and is incomplete. The table lists 540,000 or so clones, 75% to 85% of them singletons. Another study also made use of these data, one on human thymus T cells.

Sequencing was done on a sample of thymocytes. Receptor source: a boy younger than two with a congenital heart defect.

The chain carries TRBV27 and TRBJ1-1, with D possibly being TRBD1 (5 bases). There are 14 residues in the CDR3. Germline V CDR1 and CDR2: MNHEY, SMNVEV (reference sequence). Trimming removed 3 bases from V and 1 base from J, with 9 bases in between. CDR3 loop: CASSLGRANTEAFF. In DNA form, the CDR3 reads TGTGCCAGCAGTTTGGGCAGGGCGAACACTGAAGCTTTCTTT.

The rearrangement uses TRBV30 and TRBJ2-3; 7 bases map to TRBD1. The CDR3 contains 22 residues. CDR1 and CDR2 from the germline V gene are GTSNPN and SVGIG (reference sequence). The trim removed 2 bases at V and 3 bases at J, leaving 29 bases unmatched. CDR3 bases: TGTGCCTGGAGTTGGACAGGAGAGGTTGCCCGGGACGGTAGAACTGGTACAGATACGCAGTATTTT. Translation: CAWSWTGEVARDGRTGTDTQYF.

This clone has only a few counts. V is TRBV5-6 and J is TRBJ2-2; 8 bases map to TRBD2. With 1 base clipped from V and 4 bases from J, the junction kept 6 bases outside the gene matches. The CDR3 totals 16 residues. In germline, CDR1 is SGHDT, CDR2 YYEEEE. As DNA, the CDR3 is TGTGCCAGCAGCTTGACCGGGACTAGGGGCACCGGGGAGCTGTTTTTT. As protein: CASSLTGTRGTGELFF.

The chain recombines TRBV10-3 with TRBJ2-7; 8 bases are shared with TRBD2. CDR1 and CDR2 (germline): ENHRY, SYGVKD. The CDR3 is 16 amino acids. J was trimmed by 0 bases and V by 4 bases; bases with no gene match: 8. CDR3: CAISVREGRSSYEQYF. In DNA, the CDR3 is TGTGCCATCAGTGTCCGGGAGGGACGGAGCTCCTACGAGCAGTACTTC.

The chain joins TRBV25-1 to TRBJ2-1, with 7 bases identical to TRBD2. This CDR3 region has 14 residues. The V gene end was trimmed by 3 bases and the J gene end by 8 bases; junction bases not matched to a gene: 7. Germline V gene lookup returns CDR1 MGHDK and CDR2 SYGVNS. The CDR3 DNA reads TGTGCCAGCAGTGAGGCGGGAGAAATCGATGAGCAGTTCTTC. Its protein product is CASSEAGEIDEQFF. Complete variable domain (other parts from reference TRBV25-1 and TRBJ2-1): EADIYQTPRYLVIGTGKKITLECSQTMGHDKMYWYQQDPGMELHLIHYSYGVNSTEKGDLSSESTVSRIRTEHFPLTLESARPSHTSQYLCASSEAGEIDEQFFGPGTRLTVL.